Described below is a single TCR beta chain sequence and its context. Its antigen is unidentified. Primed by a sample-barcoded 5' primer and a J-beta primer mix, a second PCR proceeded for 7 to 11 cycles. Each cDNA molecule received a tag from a template-switch adaptor that had 12 random nucleotides. TCRdb ran MiXCR on the 5' RACE reads and lists one entry per CDR3 protein. The repertoire consists of hundreds of thousands of distinct CDR3 sequences, with 60% to 80% occurring once and the leading ten covering roughly 25%. The data were taken from a study of blood T cells in healthy people across ages. Study results and limitations: Observed TCR beta diversity per million T cells went down as age went up. This fall followed a roughly linear course with age.

What was sequenced was blood. The receptor was derived from a man aged 25-45 years in good health.

For the CDR3, the DNA is TGTGCCAGCAGTTTATCGGGCACGGAAATGTATTTT. Protein sequence: CASSLSGTEMYF. This rearrangement joins TRBV27 to TRBJ2-3; no clear D. The germline V gene has CDR1 MNHEY and CDR2 SMNVEV (reference sequence). The CDR3 loop spans 12 amino acids. V was trimmed by 0 bases and J by 14 bases, leaving 12 bases between them.